In its sample, the clone carrying this TCR beta chain was seen a few times. Its cognate antigen is unknown. This sample is part of a study of T-cell memory formation after mild COVID-19. Findings and caveats of the study: Contracting CD4+ clones sat mainly in CM and EM; CD8+ in EMRA.

J was trimmed by 7 bases and V by 4 bases; bases with no gene match: 9. Germline lookup yields CDR1 SGHTA and CDR2 FQGNSA. The CDR3 has 15 amino acids. TCRdb recomputed calls from the 5' RACE reads with MiXCR, one row per CDR3 protein. The table lists about 560,000 distinct CDR3 sequences, more than 15% of them singletons. The chain combines TRBV7-2 with TRBJ2-1; 8 bases align to TRBD2. Source material: PBMCs or a T cell subset sorted from them (not recorded which). This receptor was taken from an adult woman who had mild COVID-19 (a few samples of this study predate the infection). Cell type and time point are not known. CDR3 sequence reads: CASSSERELRNEQFF. In DNA, the CDR3 is TGTGCCAGCAGCTCGGAGCGGGAGTTAAGGAATGAGCAGTTCTTC. The whole variable domain, filled in from reference TRBV7-2 and TRBJ2-1, reads GAGVSQSPSNKVTEKGKDVELRCDPISGHTALYWYRQSLGQGLEFLIYFQGNSAPDKSGLPSDRFSAERTGGSVSTLTIQRTQQEDSAVYLCASSSERELRNEQFFGPGTRLTVL.